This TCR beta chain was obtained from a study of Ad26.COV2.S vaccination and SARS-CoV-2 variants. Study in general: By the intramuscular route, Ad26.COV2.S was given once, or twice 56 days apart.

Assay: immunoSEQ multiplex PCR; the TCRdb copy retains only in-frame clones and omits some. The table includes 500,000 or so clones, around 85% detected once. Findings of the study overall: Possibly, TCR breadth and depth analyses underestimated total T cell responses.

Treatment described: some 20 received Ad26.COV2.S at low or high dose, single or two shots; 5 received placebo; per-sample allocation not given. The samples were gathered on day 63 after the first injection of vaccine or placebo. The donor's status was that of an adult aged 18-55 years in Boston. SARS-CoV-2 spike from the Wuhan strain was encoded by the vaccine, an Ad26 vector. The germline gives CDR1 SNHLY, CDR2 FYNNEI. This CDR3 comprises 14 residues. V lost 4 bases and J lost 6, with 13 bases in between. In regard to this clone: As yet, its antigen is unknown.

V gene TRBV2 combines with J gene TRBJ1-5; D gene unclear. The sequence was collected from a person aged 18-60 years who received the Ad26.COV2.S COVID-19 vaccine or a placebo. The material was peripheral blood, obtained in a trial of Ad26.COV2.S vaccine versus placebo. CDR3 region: CASSALAGGQPQHF. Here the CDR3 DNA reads TGTGCCAGCAGTGCCTTGGCAGGTGGTCAGCCCCAGCATTTT.